The clone carrying this TCR beta chain was detected only a few times. Its specificity is not known. Tens of thousands of T cell genomes (about 0.2 ug DNA) went into each sorted-subset replicate. Profiling relied on immunoSEQ multiplex PCR, and the TCRdb table lists in-frame clones only, not all of them. The sample lists just under 350,000 clones, 70% to 75% occurring once. The sample is drawn from a study of shared clonotypes between healthy human individuals. The overall study: Per donor, three plates held CD4 naive cells, three held CD4 memory, two held CD8 naive and one held CD8 memory.

Study-wide results and caveats: Approximately 5% of naive CD4 clonotypes were shared across several donors. Clonotype sharing across donors was expected to vary with sequencing depth.

Sequenced input: memory CD4+ T cells sorted from blood. The subset here: CD45RA-negative fraction. This TCR was sampled from a man aged 30 to 45 in good health.

CDR3 nucleotide sequence: TGTGCCAGCAGCCACAGGGGTGGGGATGAGCAGTTCTTC. Translation gives CASSHRGGDEQFF. The chain links TRBV11-3 to TRBJ2-1, with 7 nucleotides matching TRBD1. The V and J ends lost 5 bases and 8 bases, in that order; junction bases with no gene match: 6. CDR1 is SGHNT, CDR2 YENEEA, per germline. The CDR3 spans 13 residues.